One and the same sample provided the 2 T cell receptor beta chains below, sequenced in a study of blood T cells in healthy people across ages. Primed by a sample-barcoded 5' primer and a J-beta primer mix, a second PCR proceeded for 7 to 11 cycles. TCRdb called the 5' RACE reads again in MiXCR, with one record for every CDR3 protein. Altogether about 1.6 million distinct CDR3 sequences are present, about 32% being singletons, with the ten largest covering roughly 12%. Sequenced input: blood. Source of these receptors: a woman in her 30s in good health.

Turning to this clonotype: One end of the junction fails to match germline, which may point to a read error. This chain connects TRBV10-3 to TRBJ1-2, with D possibly matching TRBD1 (5 bases). Germline V gene data show CDR1 as ENHRY and CDR2 as SYGVKD. The CDR3 loop spans 16 amino acids. For the CDR3, the DNA is TGTGCCGTCAGTGCCATCCAGGGAGGCCCTAGCTATGGCTACACCTTC. Amino acid sequence: CAVSAIQGGPSYGYTF.

The V gene is TRBV20-1, the J gene TRBJ2-7, with TRBD2 as a possible D gene (6 bases). The germline CDR1 and CDR2 sequences are DFQATT and SNEGSKA (reference sequence). Trimming stripped 0 bases from V and 9 bases from J, with 12 bases between. This CDR3 is 12 amino acids long. In DNA, the CDR3 is TGCAGTGCTAGAGAAGGGCTGGAGGGGCAGTACTTC. Translation gives CSAREGLEGQYF.